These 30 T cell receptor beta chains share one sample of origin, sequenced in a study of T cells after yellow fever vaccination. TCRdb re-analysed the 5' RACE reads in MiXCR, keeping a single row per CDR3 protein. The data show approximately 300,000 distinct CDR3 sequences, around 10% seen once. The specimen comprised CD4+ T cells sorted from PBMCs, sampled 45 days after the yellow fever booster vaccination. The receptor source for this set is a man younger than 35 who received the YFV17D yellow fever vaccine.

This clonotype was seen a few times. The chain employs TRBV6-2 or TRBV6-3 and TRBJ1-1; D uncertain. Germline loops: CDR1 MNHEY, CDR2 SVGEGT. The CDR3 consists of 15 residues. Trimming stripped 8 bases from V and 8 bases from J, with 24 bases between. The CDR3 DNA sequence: TGTGCCAGCGGGGAAACAAACGGCCGAGAGTTAGAAGCTTTCTTT. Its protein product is CASGETNGRELEAFF.

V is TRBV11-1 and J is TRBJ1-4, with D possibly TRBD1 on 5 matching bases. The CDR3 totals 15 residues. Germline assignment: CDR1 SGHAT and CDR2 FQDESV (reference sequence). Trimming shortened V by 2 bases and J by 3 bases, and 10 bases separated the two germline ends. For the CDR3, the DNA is TGTGCCAGCAGCTTAACGGGGCGTGCTAATGAAAAACTGTTTTTT. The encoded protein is CASSLTGRANEKLFF.

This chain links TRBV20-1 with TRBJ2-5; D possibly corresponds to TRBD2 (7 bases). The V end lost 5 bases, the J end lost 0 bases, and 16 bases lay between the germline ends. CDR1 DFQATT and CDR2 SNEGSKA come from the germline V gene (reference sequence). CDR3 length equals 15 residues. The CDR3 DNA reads TGCAGTGCTCGTCTTGCGGGGGCGTACCAAGAGACCCAGTACTTC. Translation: CSARLAGAYQETQYF.

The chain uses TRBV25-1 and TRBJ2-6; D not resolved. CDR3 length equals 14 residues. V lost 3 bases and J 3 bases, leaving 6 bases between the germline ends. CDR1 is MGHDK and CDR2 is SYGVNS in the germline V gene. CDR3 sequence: CASSDPNGANVLTF. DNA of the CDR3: TGTGCCAGCAGTGACCCGAATGGGGCCAACGTCCTGACTTTC.

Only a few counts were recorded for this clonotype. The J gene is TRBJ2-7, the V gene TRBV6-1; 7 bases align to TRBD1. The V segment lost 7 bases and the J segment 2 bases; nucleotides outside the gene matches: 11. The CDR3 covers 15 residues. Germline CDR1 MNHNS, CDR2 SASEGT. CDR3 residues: CASTGRTGSPYEQYV. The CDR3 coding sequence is TGTGCCAGCACCGGACGGACAGGATCCCCCTACGAGCAGTACGTC.

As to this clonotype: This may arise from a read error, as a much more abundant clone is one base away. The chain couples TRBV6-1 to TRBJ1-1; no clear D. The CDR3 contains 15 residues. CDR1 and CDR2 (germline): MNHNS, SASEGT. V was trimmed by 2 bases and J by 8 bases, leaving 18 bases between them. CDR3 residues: CASSETHRLLPEAFF. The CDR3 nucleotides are TGTGCCAGCAGTGAAACCCACCGACTCTTACCCGAAGCTTTCTTT.

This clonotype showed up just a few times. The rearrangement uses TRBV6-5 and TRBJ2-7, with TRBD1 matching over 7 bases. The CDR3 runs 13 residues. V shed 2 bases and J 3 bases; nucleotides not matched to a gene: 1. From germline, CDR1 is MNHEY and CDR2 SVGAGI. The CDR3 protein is CASSYNRGYEQYV. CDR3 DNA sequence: TGTGCCAGCAGTTACAACAGGGGCTACGAGCAGTACGTC.

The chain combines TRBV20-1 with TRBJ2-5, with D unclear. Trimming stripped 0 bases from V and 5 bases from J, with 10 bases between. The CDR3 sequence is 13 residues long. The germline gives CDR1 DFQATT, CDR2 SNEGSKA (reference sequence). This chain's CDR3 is CSARDQLAETQYF. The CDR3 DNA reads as TGCAGTGCTAGAGATCAGCTCGCGGAGACCCAGTACTTC.

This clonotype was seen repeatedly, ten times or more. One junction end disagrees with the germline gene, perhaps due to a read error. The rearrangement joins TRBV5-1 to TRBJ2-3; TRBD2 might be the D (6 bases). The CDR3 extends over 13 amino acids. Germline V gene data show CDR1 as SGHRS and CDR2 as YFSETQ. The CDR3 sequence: CASSLGGSDTQYF. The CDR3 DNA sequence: TGTGCCAGCAGTTTGGGGGGTTCCGATACGCAGTATTTT. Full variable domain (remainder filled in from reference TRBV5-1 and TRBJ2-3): KAGVTQTPRYLIKTRGQQVTLSCSPISGHRSVSWYQQTPGQGLQFLFEYFSETQRNKGNFPGRFSGRQFSNSRSEMNVSTLELGDSALYLCASSLGGSDTQYFGPGTRLTVL.

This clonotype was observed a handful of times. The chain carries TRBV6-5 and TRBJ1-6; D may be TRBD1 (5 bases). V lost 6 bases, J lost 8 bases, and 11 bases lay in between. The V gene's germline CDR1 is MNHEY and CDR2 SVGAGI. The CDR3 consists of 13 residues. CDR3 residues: CASRRDDDSPLHF. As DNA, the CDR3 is TGTGCCAGCAGAAGGGACGATGATTCACCCCTCCACTTT.

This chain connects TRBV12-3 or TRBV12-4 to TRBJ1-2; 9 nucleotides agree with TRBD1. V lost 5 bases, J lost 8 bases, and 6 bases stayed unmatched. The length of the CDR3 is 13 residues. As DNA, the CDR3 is TGTGCCAGCAGTCGACAGGGGGTGGAGGGCTACACCTTC. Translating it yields CASSRQGVEGYTF.

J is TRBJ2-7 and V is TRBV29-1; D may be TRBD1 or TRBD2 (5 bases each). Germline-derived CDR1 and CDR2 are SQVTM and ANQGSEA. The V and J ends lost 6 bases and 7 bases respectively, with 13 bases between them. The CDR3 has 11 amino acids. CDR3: CSVSRGEEQYF. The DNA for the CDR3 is TGCAGCGTCTCTAGAGGGGAAGAGCAGTACTTC.

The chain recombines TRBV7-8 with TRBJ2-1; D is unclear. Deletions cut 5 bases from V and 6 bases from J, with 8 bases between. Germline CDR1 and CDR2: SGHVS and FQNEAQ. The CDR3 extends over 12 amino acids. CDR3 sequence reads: CASSPSLNEQFF. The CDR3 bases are TGTGCCAGCAGCCCTTCCCTCAATGAGCAGTTCTTC.

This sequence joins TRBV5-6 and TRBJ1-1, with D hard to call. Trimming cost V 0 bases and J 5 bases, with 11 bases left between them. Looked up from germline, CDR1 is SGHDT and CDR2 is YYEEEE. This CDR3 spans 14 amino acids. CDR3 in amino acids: CASSLALWGTEAFF. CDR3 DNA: TGTGCCAGCAGCTTGGCCCTTTGGGGTACTGAAGCTTTCTTT.

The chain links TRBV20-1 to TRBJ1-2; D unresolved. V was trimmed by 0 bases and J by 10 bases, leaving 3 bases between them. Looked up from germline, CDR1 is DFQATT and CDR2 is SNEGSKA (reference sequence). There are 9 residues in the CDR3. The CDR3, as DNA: TGCAGTGCTAGAGATGCCTACACCTTC. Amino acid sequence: CSARDAYTF.

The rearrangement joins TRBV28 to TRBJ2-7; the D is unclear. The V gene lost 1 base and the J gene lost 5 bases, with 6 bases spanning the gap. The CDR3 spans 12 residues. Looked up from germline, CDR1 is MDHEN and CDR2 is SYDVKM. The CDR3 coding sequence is TGTGCCAGCAGTTTATTTGGACACGAGCAGTACTTC. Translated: CASSLFGHEQYF. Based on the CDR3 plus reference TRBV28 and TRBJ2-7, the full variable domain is DVKVTQSSRYLVKRTGEKVFLECVQDMDHENMFWYRQDPGLGLRLIYFSYDVKMKEKGDIPEGYSVSREKKERFSLILESASTNQTSMYLCASSLFGHEQYFGPGTRLTVT.

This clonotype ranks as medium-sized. CDR3 nucleotides: TGCGCCAGCAGCGCACCGGGACAGGGGGCGCGGGAGCAGTACTTC. Its translation: CASSAPGQGAREQYF. V is TRBV10-2 and J is TRBJ2-7, with TRBD1 identical over 12 bases. Germline loops: CDR1 WSHSY, CDR2 SAAADI. V lost 6 bases, J lost 7 bases, and 10 bases stayed unmatched. This CDR3 is built from 15 residues.

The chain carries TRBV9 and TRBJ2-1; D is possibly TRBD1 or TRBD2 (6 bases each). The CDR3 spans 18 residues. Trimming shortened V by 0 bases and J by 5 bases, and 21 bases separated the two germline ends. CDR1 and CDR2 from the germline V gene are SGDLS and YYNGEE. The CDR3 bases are TGTGCCAGCAGCGTAGAGAGGGGGGCCGGTGTAAATCACAATGAGCAGTTCTTC. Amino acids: CASSVERGAGVNHNEQFF.

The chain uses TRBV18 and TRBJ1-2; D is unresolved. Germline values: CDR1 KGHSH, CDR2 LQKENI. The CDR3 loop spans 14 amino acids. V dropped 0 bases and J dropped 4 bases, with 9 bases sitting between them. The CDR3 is CASSPPAGSYGYTF. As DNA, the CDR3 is TGTGCCAGCTCACCACCTGCGGGTAGCTATGGCTACACCTTC.

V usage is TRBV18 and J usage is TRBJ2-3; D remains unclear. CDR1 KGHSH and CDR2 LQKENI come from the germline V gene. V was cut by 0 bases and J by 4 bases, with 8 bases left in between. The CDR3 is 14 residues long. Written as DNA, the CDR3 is TGTGCCAGCTCACCACCGCTAGACCCAGATACGCAGTATTTT. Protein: CASSPPLDPDTQYF.

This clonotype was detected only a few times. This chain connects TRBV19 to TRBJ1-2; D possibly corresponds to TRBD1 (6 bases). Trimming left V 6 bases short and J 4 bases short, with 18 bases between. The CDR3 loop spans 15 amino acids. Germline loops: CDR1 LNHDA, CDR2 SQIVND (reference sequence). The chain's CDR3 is CASSHMGRGSYGYTF. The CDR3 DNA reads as TGTGCCAGTAGCCATATGGGCAGGGGTTCCTATGGCTACACCTTC.

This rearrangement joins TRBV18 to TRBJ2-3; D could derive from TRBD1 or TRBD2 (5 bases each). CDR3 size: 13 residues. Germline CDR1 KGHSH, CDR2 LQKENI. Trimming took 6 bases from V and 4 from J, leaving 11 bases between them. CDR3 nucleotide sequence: TGTGCCAGCTCGCCGGGGCCAGCAGATACGCAGTATTTT. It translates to CASSPGPADTQYF.

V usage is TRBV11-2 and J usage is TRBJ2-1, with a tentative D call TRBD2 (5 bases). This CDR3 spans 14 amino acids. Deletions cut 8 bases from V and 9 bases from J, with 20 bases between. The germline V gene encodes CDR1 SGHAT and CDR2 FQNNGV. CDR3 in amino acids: CASGEYSYVPEQFF. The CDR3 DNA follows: TGTGCCAGCGGGGAGTATTCCTATGTACCTGAGCAGTTCTTC.

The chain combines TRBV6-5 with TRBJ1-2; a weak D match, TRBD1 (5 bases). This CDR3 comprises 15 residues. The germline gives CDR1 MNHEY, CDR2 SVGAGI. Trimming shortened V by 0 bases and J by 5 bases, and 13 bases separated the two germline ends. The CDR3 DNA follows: TGTGCCAGCAGTTACTCGCCAGGGAAGGGTTATGGCTACACCTTC. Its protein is CASSYSPGKGYGYTF.

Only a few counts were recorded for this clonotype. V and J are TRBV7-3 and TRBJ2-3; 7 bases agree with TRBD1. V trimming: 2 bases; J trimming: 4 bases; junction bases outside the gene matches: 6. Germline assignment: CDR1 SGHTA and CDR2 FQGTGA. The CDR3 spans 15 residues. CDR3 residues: CASSLRKGAADTQYF. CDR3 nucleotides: TGTGCCAGCAGCTTACGTAAGGGGGCGGCAGATACGCAGTATTTT.

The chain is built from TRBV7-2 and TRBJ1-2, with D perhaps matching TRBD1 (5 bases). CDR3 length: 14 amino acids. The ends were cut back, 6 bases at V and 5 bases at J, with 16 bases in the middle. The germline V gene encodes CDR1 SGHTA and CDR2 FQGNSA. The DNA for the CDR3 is TGTGCCAGCAGTACCTCGGGGGAGATTTATGGCTACACCTTC. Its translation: CASSTSGEIYGYTF.

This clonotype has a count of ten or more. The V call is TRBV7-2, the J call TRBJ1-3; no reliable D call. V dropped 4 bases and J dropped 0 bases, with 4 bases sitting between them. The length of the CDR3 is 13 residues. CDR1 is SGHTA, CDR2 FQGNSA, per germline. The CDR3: CASSWDSGNTIYF. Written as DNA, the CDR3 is TGTGCCAGCAGCTGGGACTCTGGAAACACCATATATTTT.

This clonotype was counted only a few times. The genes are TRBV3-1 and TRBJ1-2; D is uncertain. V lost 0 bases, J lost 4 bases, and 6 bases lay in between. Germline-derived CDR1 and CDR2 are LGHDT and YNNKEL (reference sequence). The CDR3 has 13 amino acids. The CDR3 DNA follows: TGTGCCAGCAGCCAAGAACAGCTCTATGGCTACACCTTC. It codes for CASSQEQLYGYTF.

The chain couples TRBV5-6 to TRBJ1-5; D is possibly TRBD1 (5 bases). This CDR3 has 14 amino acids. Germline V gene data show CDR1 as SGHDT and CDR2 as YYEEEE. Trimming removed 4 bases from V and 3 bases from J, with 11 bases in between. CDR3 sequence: CASSKDSVNQPQHF. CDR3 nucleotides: TGTGCCAGCAGCAAAGACAGCGTCAATCAGCCCCAGCATTTT.

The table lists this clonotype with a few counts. The CDR3 nucleotides are TGCAGCGTTCGAGGGGCGTCGGAGACCCAGTACTTC. Residues: CSVRGASETQYF. The chain links TRBV29-1 to TRBJ2-5, with D perhaps TRBD1 or TRBD2 (5 bases each). Trimming took off 5 bases at V and 5 bases at J, with 12 bases between the two ends. Looked up from germline, CDR1 is SQVTM and CDR2 is ANQGSEA. This CDR3 is built from 12 residues.